The clone carrying this T cell receptor (beta chain) has more than one count but fewer than ten. These data originate in a study of blood T cell repertoires in COVID-19. Trimming left V 8 bases short and J 2 bases short, with 15 bases between. CDR1 and CDR2 from the germline V gene are LNHDA and SQIVND (reference sequence). The CDR3 covers 14 residues. Profiling relied on immunoSEQ multiplex PCR, and the TCRdb table lists in-frame clones only, not all of them. This sample yields tens of thousands of clones, of which 60% to 80% are seen a single time; about 2.2% belongs to the top ten. V usage is TRBV19 and J usage is TRBJ1-1; D not resolved. The sequence was collected from a man aged 65 to 79 with COVID-19, enrolled during active disease. Sequences were obtained from peripheral blood. CDR3 region: CASLPNGINTEAFF. CDR3 DNA sequence: TGTGCCAGTCTACCGAACGGGATTAACACTGAAGCTTTCTTT. Filled out from reference TRBV19 and TRBJ1-1, the complete variable domain reads DGGITQSPKYLFRKEGQNVTLSCEQNLNHDAMYWYRQDPGQGLRLIYYSQIVNDFQKGDIAEGYSVSREKKESFPLTVTSAQKNPTAFYLCASLPNGINTEAFFGQGTRLTVV.